Given below is one TCR beta chain in context. Antigen specificity is unknown. This CDR3 is also generated by other DNA sequences in the sample. The CDR3 length is 15 residues. Germline assignment: CDR1 SGHVS and CDR2 FQNEAQ. Trimming at V came to 4 bases and at J to 5 bases, leaving 4 bases not matched to a gene. The source of the sample is a study of cytomegalovirus exposure and HLA in healthy donors. With 60 Vbeta and 13 Jbeta primers, the PCR was carried out. Sequenced by immunoSEQ multiplex PCR; TCRdb stores in-frame clones only, minus some. The sample yields more than 150,000 clones, 87% seen once. Study-level findings and limits: As a later analysis revealed, most CMV-associated TCR beta chains appeared HLA-restricted. The authors listed approximately 150 TCR beta chains as cytomegalovirus-associated. Other equally common chains were less clonally expanded than HLA-associated TCR beta chains, a later analysis showed.

The J gene is TRBJ2-7, the V gene TRBV7-8, with TRBD2 matching 14 bases. Material for sequencing was PBMCs. The clonotype originates from a girl under three years old in good health and CMV-seronegative. The CDR3 DNA follows: TGTGCCAGCAGCTCTCCGGGACTAGCGGGAGACGAGCAGTACTTC. It yields the protein CASSSPGLAGDEQYF.